A single sample gave rise to the 32 T cell receptor beta chains below, sequenced in a study of blood T cell repertoires in COVID-19. Clones were read by immunoSEQ multiplex PCR, and TCRdb kept only the in-frame ones, dropping some. The profile shows around 180,000 clones, approximately 85% of them singletons. The sequenced sample was peripheral blood. The receptors come from a man at least 80 years old with COVID-19, enrolled during active disease.

The chain joins TRBV5-1 to TRBJ2-2, with 8 bases aligning to TRBD2. Germline CDR1 is SGHRS and CDR2 is YFSETQ. J was trimmed by 4 bases and V by 0 bases; bases with no gene match: 2. CDR3 length: 15 residues. CDR3 DNA: TGCGCCAGCAGCTTGGGAGCGGGGGTCACCGGGGAGCTGTTTTTT. As protein: CASSLGAGVTGELFF.

The J gene is TRBJ1-1, the V gene TRBV18; TRBD1 might be the D (5 bases). Per the germline V gene, CDR1 is KGHSH and CDR2 is LQKENI. The CDR3 length is 14 residues. Trimming removed 3 bases at V and 4 bases at J, with 12 bases between. The CDR3 region is CASSPGRDGTEAFF. The CDR3 region has the DNA TGTGCCAGCTCACCGGGCAGGGATGGCACTGAAGCTTTCTTT.

The chain recombines TRBV15 with TRBJ2-3, with a possible D match to TRBD2 (5 bases). The CDR3 has 14 residues. Trimming stripped 5 bases from V and 2 bases from J, with 11 bases between. CDR1 is LNHNV and CDR2 is YYDKDF in the germline V gene (reference sequence). The CDR3 DNA reads as TGTGCCACCAGCTTGGCCCGGGACACAGATACGCAGTATTTT. Translating gives CATSLARDTDTQYF.

The genes are TRBV29-1 and TRBJ2-7; 11 bases line up with TRBD1. CDR1 is SQVTM and CDR2 is ANQGSEA in the germline V gene. After removal of 6 bases from V and 4 bases from J, the junction contained 11 bases not matched to a gene. CDR3 length: 15 amino acids. CDR3 loop: CSVWTGGEKKYEQYF. The CDR3 DNA reads as TGCAGCGTCTGGACAGGGGGCGAAAAAAAGTACGAGCAGTACTTC.

The chain joins TRBV28 to TRBJ2-7, with TRBD1 matching over 9 bases. J gave up 6 bases and V 5 bases, and 17 bases lay outside the gene matches. Per the germline V gene, CDR1 is MDHEN and CDR2 is SYDVKM. CDR3 length: 17 residues. CDR3 sequence: CASSRYITWTGDPEQYF. Here the CDR3 DNA reads TGTGCCAGCAGTCGTTACATTACCTGGACAGGGGACCCCGAGCAGTACTTC. The entire variable domain, with the rest obtained from reference TRBV28 and TRBJ2-7, is as follows: DVKVTQSSRYLVKRTGEKVFLECVQDMDHENMFWYRQDPGLGLRLIYFSYDVKMKEKGDIPEGYSVSREKKERFSLILESASTNQTSMYLCASSRYITWTGDPEQYFGPGTRLTVT.

Written as DNA, the CDR3 is TGTGCCAGCAGCGCATCAACAGGGAACTACGAGCAGTACTTC. Protein product: CASSASTGNYEQYF. The chain is built from TRBV7-8 and TRBJ2-7, with D perhaps TRBD1 (6 bases). V was clipped by 5 bases and J by 3 bases, with 14 bases between them. Germline CDR1 and CDR2: SGHVS and FQNEAQ. The CDR3 contains 14 residues. Full variable domain (rest looked up from reference TRBV7-8 and TRBJ2-7): GAGVSQSPRYKVAKRGQDVALRCDPISGHVSLFWYQQALGQGPEFLTYFQNEAQLDKSGLPSDRFFAERPEGSVSTLKIQRTQQEDSAVYLCASSASTGNYEQYFGPGTRLTVT.

This chain uses TRBV7-3 with TRBJ2-5; 7 nucleotides agree with TRBD1. The germline V gene has CDR1 SGHTA and CDR2 FQGTGA. This CDR3 contains 13 residues. Trimming at V came to 6 bases and at J to 7 bases, leaving 8 bases not matched to a gene. CDR3 protein: CASSFDREGTQYF. The DNA for the CDR3 is TGTGCCAGCAGTTTCGACAGGGAAGGGACCCAGTACTTC.

The chain couples TRBV6-6 to TRBJ2-7; TRBD2 agrees at 8 bases. Losses at the gene ends were 5 bases for V and 5 bases for J; bases not matched to a gene: 11. CDR1 and CDR2 (germline): MNHNY, SVGAGI (reference sequence). This CDR3 is built from 15 residues. This CDR3 reads CASSAPGLGDDEQYF. The CDR3 nucleotides read TGTGCCAGCAGTGCTCCGGGACTAGGGGATGACGAGCAGTACTTC.

CDR3 sequence (DNA): TGTGCCAGCAGTTACAGGGACAGCCCCCCTTTTGGGGCCAACGTCCTGACTTTC. This sequence encodes CASSYRDSPPFGANVLTF. V usage is TRBV6-2 or TRBV6-3 and J usage is TRBJ2-6; 7 positions agree with TRBD1. The CDR3 has 18 amino acids. Per germline, CDR1 MNHEY and CDR2 SVGEGT. V gave up 2 bases and J gave up 3 bases; unmatched junction bases: 10.

This clone was picked up one time. The chain links TRBV5-4 to TRBJ1-2; TRBD1 might be the D (6 bases). Trimming shortened V by 3 bases and J by 5 bases, and 11 bases separated the two germline ends. Germline-derived CDR1 and CDR2 are SGHNT and YYREEE (reference sequence). CDR3 length equals 13 residues. Written as DNA, the CDR3 is TGTGCCAGCAGCTCTCGGGACACATATGGCTACACCTTC. Translating gives CASSSRDTYGYTF.

The chain employs TRBV19 and TRBJ1-6, with unresolved D. The germline V gene has CDR1 LNHDA and CDR2 SQIVND (reference sequence). The germline V and J ends were trimmed by 5 bases and 6 bases, with 14 bases remaining between them. The CDR3 is 15 residues long. The CDR3 nucleotides read TGTGCCAGTAGTGGAGGCCTGCAGCCTAATTCACCCCTCCACTTT. Its protein is CASSGGLQPNSPLHF.

V gene TRBV5-1 combines with J gene TRBJ1-6; D perhaps matches TRBD1 (5 bases). V gave up 0 bases and J gave up 7 bases, with 8 bases separating them. This CDR3 region has 14 residues. Germline loops: CDR1 SGHRS, CDR2 YFSETQ. CDR3 sequence (DNA): TGCGCCAGCAGCTTGGGGACAAACAATTCACCCCTCCACTTT. It yields the protein CASSLGTNNSPLHF.

The chain has TRBV4-3 and TRBJ1-1; D is possibly TRBD1 (5 bases). V lost 7 bases, J lost 5 bases, and 20 bases lay in between. Looked up from germline, CDR1 is LGHNA and CDR2 is YSLEER. The CDR3 spans 15 residues. CDR3 loop: CASNITRAGMTEAFF. CDR3 nucleotide sequence: TGCGCCAGCAACATAACAAGGGCAGGGATGACTGAAGCTTTCTTT.

The chain carries TRBV19 and TRBJ1-2; 8 bases line up with TRBD1. The CDR3 sequence is 15 residues long. CDR1 and CDR2 from the germline V gene are LNHDA and SQIVND (reference sequence). The ends lost 0 bases at V and 3 bases at J; junction bases unmatched: 3. For the CDR3, the DNA is TGTGCCAGTAGTATAGATCTGGACAGGGACTATGGCTACACCTTC. This encodes CASSIDLDRDYGYTF.

The gene calls are TRBV5-1 and TRBJ1-2, with D perhaps TRBD1 (5 bases). The V end was cut by 7 bases, the J end by 0 bases, with 13 bases between. The CDR3 has 14 amino acids. From germline, CDR1 is SGHRS and CDR2 YFSETQ. This CDR3 is CASGEDSTNYGYTF. CDR3 bases: TGCGCCAGCGGGGAAGACAGCACTAACTATGGCTACACCTTC.

The chain is built from TRBV5-1 and TRBJ1-2; the match to TRBD1 covers 7 bases. The ends lost 5 bases at V and 4 bases at J; junction bases unmatched: 17. CDR1 is SGHRS, CDR2 YFSETQ, per germline. CDR3 length: 17 amino acids. This CDR3 reads CASSLQGELSVFYGYTF. CDR3 bases: TGCGCCAGCAGTCTGCAGGGGGAATTATCAGTTTTCTATGGCTACACCTTC.

The chain recombines TRBV18 with TRBJ1-2, with D perhaps TRBD1 (5 bases). Trimming left V 1 base short and J 6 bases short, with 15 bases between. The CDR3 has 15 residues. Germline assignment: CDR1 KGHSH and CDR2 LQKENI. CDR3 region: CASSPQSGVANGYTF. The CDR3 region has the DNA TGTGCCAGCTCACCACAGTCGGGGGTAGCTAATGGCTACACCTTC.

The chain couples TRBV28 to TRBJ1-1, with D unresolved. V was clipped by 8 bases and J by 12 bases, with 13 bases between them. Germline V gene data show CDR1 as MDHEN and CDR2 as SYDVKM. CDR3 size: 10 residues. The DNA for the CDR3 is TGTGCCAGCGAGGCAACCCGGACTTTCTTT. Translated, it gives CASEATRTFF.

This clone was observed once. The J gene is TRBJ1-3, the V gene TRBV5-6, with a tentative D call TRBD1 (6 bases). Germline lookup yields CDR1 SGHDT and CDR2 YYEEEE. The V gene lost 1 base and the J gene lost 0 bases, with 17 bases spanning the gap. This CDR3 spans 18 amino acids. The CDR3: CASSLFVRGASSGNTIYF. The CDR3 DNA follows: TGTGCCAGCAGCTTGTTTGTTCGGGGGGCTAGCTCTGGAAACACCATATATTTT.

V usage is TRBV18 and J usage is TRBJ1-4; 7 positions agree with TRBD1. Per the germline V gene, CDR1 is KGHSH and CDR2 is LQKENI. Trimming took 3 bases from V and 0 from J; bases not matched to a gene: 4. This CDR3 has 16 residues. This CDR3 is CASSPGQPATNEKLFF. Written as DNA, the CDR3 is TGTGCCAGCTCACCGGGACAGCCTGCAACTAATGAAAAACTGTTTTTT.

The V call is TRBV11-2, the J call TRBJ1-5; D remains ambiguous. Trimming stripped 3 bases from V and 3 bases from J, with 18 bases between. This CDR3 is built from 17 residues. The germline CDR1 and CDR2 sequences are SGHAT and FQNNGV. The chain's CDR3 is CASSFEGEGMNNQPQHF. The CDR3 DNA reads as TGTGCCAGCAGCTTCGAAGGAGAGGGTATGAACAATCAGCCCCAGCATTTT.

The chain carries TRBV7-2 and TRBJ1-3; D possibly corresponds to TRBD1 (5 bases). The germline CDR1 and CDR2 sequences are SGHTA and FQGNSA. V lost 5 bases and J lost 0, with 14 bases in between. This CDR3 contains 16 residues. The CDR3 is CASSPRQSGSGNTIYF. The CDR3 bases are TGTGCCAGCAGCCCCAGACAGTCCGGCTCTGGAAACACCATATATTTT.

DNA for the CDR3: TGTGCCAGCAGTTTCCGCCACAGGGGTGGCTATCAGCCCCAGCATTTT. This codes for CASSFRHRGGYQPQHF. The chain is built from TRBV28 and TRBJ1-5, with 7 positions matching TRBD1. This CDR3 region has 16 residues. After removal of 3 bases from V and 5 bases from J, the junction contained 10 bases not matched to a gene. Germline CDR1 reads MDHEN; CDR2 reads SYDVKM.

The genes are TRBV7-9 and TRBJ2-1; 12 nucleotides agree with TRBD2. After removal of 5 bases from V and 7 bases from J, the junction contained 6 bases not matched to a gene. The V gene's germline CDR1 is SEHNR and CDR2 FQNEAQ (reference sequence). The CDR3 consists of 15 residues. The CDR3 loop is CASSPLAGGPNEQFF. DNA of the CDR3: TGTGCCAGCAGCCCCCTAGCGGGGGGGCCGAATGAGCAGTTCTTC.

The chain combines TRBV15 with TRBJ1-1, with no clear D. Trimming cost V 2 bases and J 3 bases, with 16 bases left between them. The CDR3 sequence is 16 residues long. Germline V gene data show CDR1 as LNHNV and CDR2 as YYDKDF (reference sequence). CDR3 sequence: CATSRRAGRRDTEAFF. The CDR3 region has the DNA TGTGCCACCAGCAGACGAGCCGGGAGGAGGGACACTGAAGCTTTCTTT.

V gene TRBV10-3 combines with J gene TRBJ1-2, with a weak D call TRBD1 (5 bases). Germline V gene sequence: CDR1 ENHRY, CDR2 SYGVKD. Trimming cost V 0 bases and J 6 bases, with 11 bases left between them. The CDR3 has 14 residues. This CDR3 is CAISESGGVDGYTF. CDR3 nucleotides: TGTGCCATCAGTGAGTCGGGAGGGGTGGATGGCTACACCTTC.

The chain carries TRBV7-2 and TRBJ2-3; 9 positions match TRBD1. Trimming at V came to 5 bases and at J to 1 base, leaving 4 bases not matched to a gene. Germline loops: CDR1 SGHTA, CDR2 FQGNSA. The CDR3 is 15 residues long. The CDR3 DNA is TGTGCCAGCAGCAACCGGACAGGGGGCACAGATACGCAGTATTTT. This codes for CASSNRTGGTDTQYF.

This chain connects TRBV6-5 to TRBJ2-1; tentatively, D is TRBD1 (6 bases). V lost 10 bases and J 4 bases, leaving 14 bases between the germline ends. CDR3 length: 13 residues. From germline, CDR1 is MNHEY and CDR2 SVGAGI. The CDR3 loop is CATSTGYYNEQFF. The DNA for the CDR3 is TGTGCCACCTCCACAGGGTATTACAATGAGCAGTTCTTC.

This clone has only a few counts. V is TRBV6-5 and J is TRBJ2-3, with TRBD1 identical over 7 bases. J gave up 1 base and V 6 bases, and 4 bases lay outside the gene matches. The CDR3 covers 14 residues. Germline assignment: CDR1 MNHEY and CDR2 SVGAGI. The chain's CDR3 is CASSRGWGTDTQYF. CDR3 nucleotide sequence: TGTGCCAGCAGCAGGGGGTGGGGCACAGATACGCAGTATTTT.

This sequence joins TRBV7-9 and TRBJ1-3, with D perhaps matching TRBD1 (5 bases). In germline, CDR1 is SEHNR, CDR2 FQNEAQ (reference sequence). The CDR3 has 15 amino acids. V lost 5 bases and J 0 bases, leaving 11 bases between the germline ends. In nucleotides, the CDR3 is TGTGCCAGCAGCATGAGACAGTTCTCTGGAAACACCATATATTTT. This gives the protein CASSMRQFSGNTIYF.

The V call is TRBV12-5, the J call TRBJ2-5; 8 nucleotides line up with TRBD2. V was pared by 5 bases and J by 4 bases, with 3 bases of the junction left unmatched. The germline CDR1 and CDR2 sequences are LGHNT and FRNRAP. The CDR3 runs to 13 residues. The CDR3 loop reads CASGQSGGETQYF. Here the CDR3 DNA reads TGTGCTAGTGGTCAAAGCGGGGGAGAGACCCAGTACTTC.

The rearrangement links TRBV19 to TRBJ1-1; 10 bases are a match to TRBD1. The V and J ends lost 1 base and 3 bases, in that order; junction bases with no gene match: 5. The CDR3 runs 16 residues. Germline CDR1 is LNHDA and CDR2 is SQIVND (reference sequence). The CDR3 bases are TGTGCCAGTAGTATAGGTCCCGGGACAGGGGACACTGAAGCTTTCTTT. Translation gives CASSIGPGTGDTEAFF.